This is a list of T cell receptor beta chains from one sample in a study of identical twins. TCRdb itself ran the 5' RACE reads through MiXCR, one entry per CDR3 protein. The sample includes some 1,600,000 distinct CDR3 sequences, under 35% of them seen just once. The specimen was cord blood. The source of these receptors is a newborn girl in good health. Both conserved end residues are part of each CDR3. A D gene is named only where the DNA matches it firmly. A row's size may be missing; if present it is once, few, many or a size class.

V gene	J gene	clone size	D gene	CDR3 DNA	CDR3 protein
TRBV3-1	TRBJ2-1	.	.	TGTGCCAGTACTCTCAGGGGAGGTCGTGAGCAGTTCTTC	CASTLRGGREQFF
TRBV28	TRBJ1-6	many	.	TGTGCCAGCAGTTTGCCCGACAGGAATAATTCACCCCTCCACTTT	CASSLPDRNNSPLHF
TRBV20-1	TRBJ1-2	many	.	TGCAGTGCTAGACAACAGGACTATGGCTACACCTTC	CSARQQDYGYTF
TRBV29-1	TRBJ2-1	few	.	TGCAGCGTTCGACAGGGGAGGGCCTACAATGAGCAGTTCTTC	CSVRQGRAYNEQFF
TRBV18	TRBJ1-1	many	.	TGTGCCAGCTCACCCCAGGGGTACACTGAAGCTTTCTTT	CASSPQGYTEAFF
TRBV27	TRBJ1-2	few	.	TGTGCCAGCAGTTTGGATCGGCAGGGGTACTATGGCTACACCTTC	CASSLDRQGYYGYTF
TRBV12-3/TRBV12-4	TRBJ1-2	few	TRBD1	TGTGCCAGCAGTCCCCAGGGACAGGTTCACTATGGCTACACCTTC	CASSPQGQVHYGYTF
TRBV5-6	TRBJ1-4	few	TRBD1	TGTGCCAGCAGCTTGGCGACAGGGGAAAAACTGTTTTTT	CASSLATGEKLFF
TRBV7-2	TRBJ2-5	few	TRBD2	TGTGCCAGCAGCAGAGCCGGGACTAGCGAAGAGACCCAGTACTTC	CASSRAGTSEETQYF
TRBV25-1	TRBJ2-3	many	TRBD2	TGTGCCAGCAGCGGGACTAGCGGGAGCACAGATACGCAGTATTTT	CASSGTSGSTDTQYF
TRBV3-1	TRBJ1-2	.	TRBD1	TGTGCCAGCAGCAATTGGGACAGGGAAGGCTACACCTTC	CASSNWDREGYTF
TRBV30	TRBJ1-2	few	.	TGTGCCTGGAGTGTTTCAGGTCCCATAGTCTATGGCTACACCTTC	CAWSVSGPIVYGYTF
TRBV6-1	TRBJ1-5	few	.	TGTGCCAGCAGTGAAAACCCGAGCCGGGGGAGAGGGAAGGGCAATCAGCCCCAGCATTTT	CASSENPSRGRGKGNQPQHF
TRBV20-1	TRBJ2-5	.	TRBD2	TGCAGTGCTAGAGATAATCAGCGGGGGATACTCCAAGAGACCCAGTACTTC	CSARDNQRGILQETQYF
TRBV20-1	TRBJ2-3	few	.	TGCAGTGCTATCCGACCCAGCACAGATACGCAGTATTTT	CSAIRPSTDTQYF
TRBV4-2	TRBJ1-5	.	TRBD1	TGTGCCAGCAGCCAAGGACAGGGGGCGGCTCAGCCCCGGCATTTT	CASSQGQGAAQPRHF
TRBV5-5	TRBJ2-7	.	.	TGTGCCAGCAGTTCCGGGACCCTGAGCTCCTACAATGAGCAGTACTTC	CASSSGTLSSYNEQYF
TRBV20-1	TRBJ1-5	many	.	TGCAGTGCTAGAGACAGGGGAGGCAATCAGCCCCAGCATTTT	CSARDRGGNQPQHF
TRBV27	TRBJ1-5	few	.	TGTGCCAGCAGTTTATCTGGCCCTAGCAATCAGCCCCAGCATTTT	CASSLSGPSNQPQHF
TRBV7-2	TRBJ2-2	.	.	TGTGCCAGCAGCCCTCGGCTAGGGCCCTATAACACCGGGGAGCTGTTTTTT	CASSPRLGPYNTGELFF
TRBV3-1	TRBJ1-6	.	TRBD1	TGTGCCAGCAGCCAAAACGGACAGGGAGACGGTTCACCCCTCCACTTT	CASSQNGQGDGSPLHF
TRBV10-2	TRBJ2-1	few	.	TGCGCCAGCCGGGACCAATACAATGAGCAGTTCTTC	CASRDQYNEQFF
TRBV27	TRBJ2-1	.	.	TGTGCCGGCAGCCGTTGGGACGCCCTGTCGAATGAGCAGTTCTTC	CAGSRWDALSNEQFF
TRBV4-1	TRBJ2-7	.	.	TGCGCCAGCAGCCAAGAGCGCCTGCTCTACTACGAGCAGTACTTC	CASSQERLLYYEQYF
TRBV20-1	TRBJ2-1	.	TRBD2	TGCAGTGCCCCGGGACTAGCGGGAGTGGTAACCTACAATGAGCAGTTCTTC	CSAPGLAGVVTYNEQFF
TRBV9	TRBJ2-7	few	TRBD2	TGTGCCAGCAGCGTCGGTCTAGCGGGGGCCGAGCAGTACTTC	CASSVGLAGAEQYF
TRBV7-9	TRBJ1-2	.	TRBD1	TGTGCCAGCAGCTTCGGGACAGACCCTCTCACCTTC	CASSFGTDPLTF
TRBV2	TRBJ2-7	many	.	TGTGCCAGCAGCGAGGGACAAGCTTCAGGCTACGAGCAGTACTTC	CASSEGQASGYEQYF
TRBV7-2	TRBJ2-7	.	.	TGTGCCAGCAGCTTAATGGGGGAGTTCTACGAGCAGTACTTC	CASSLMGEFYEQYF
TRBV20-1	TRBJ1-5	few	.	TGCAGTGCTAGAGATCCGTACCCCAACCTCAGGGAGGCTCAGCCCCAGCATTTT	CSARDPYPNLREAQPQHF
TRBV7-2	TRBJ1-1	few	.	TGTGCCAGCAGCTTACTGGGACTGTCGAACACTGAAGCTTTCTTT	CASSLLGLSNTEAFF
TRBV28	TRBJ2-1	.	TRBD2	TGTGCCAGCAGTTTCGGGACTAGCGGGACCAACAATGAGCAGTTCTTC	CASSFGTSGTNNEQFF
TRBV12-3/TRBV12-4	TRBJ1-2	.	TRBD1	TGTGCCAGCAGTTTGAGGAAATACAGGGGGGGTGGCTACACCTTC	CASSLRKYRGGGYTF
TRBV2	TRBJ2-3	.	.	TGTGCCAGCAGTGAGGAGCACCTTAGCACAGATACGCGGTATTTT	CASSEEHLSTDTRYF
TRBV11-2	TRBJ1-2	.	.	TGTGCCACTGAAAAGGGCTATGGCTACACCTTC	CATEKGYGYTF
TRBV25-1	TRBJ2-3	few	.	TGTGCCAGCAGCGATGGCCCGACAGATACGCAGTATTTT	CASSDGPTDTQYF
TRBV4-2	TRBJ2-7	many	TRBD2	TGTGCCAGCAGCCAAGCGACTAGCGCCTCCTACGAGCAGTACTTC	CASSQATSASYEQYF
TRBV11-2	TRBJ2-7	few	.	TGTGCCAGCAGCCCCGCGTCCATATTAACCTACGAGCAGTACTTC	CASSPASILTYEQYF
TRBV9	TRBJ2-7	once	.	TGTGCCAGCAGCGTAGCGGAGACAACCTACGAGCAGTACTTC	CASSVAETTYEQYF
TRBV20-1	TRBJ2-3	few	TRBD2	TGCAGTGCTAAACCCCGGACTAGGGCAGATACGCAGTATTTT	CSAKPRTRADTQYF
TRBV19	TRBJ1-1	.	.	TGTGCCAGTAAAGACGCCTTACAGGGTCTCAACACTGAAGCTTTCTTT	CASKDALQGLNTEAFF
TRBV12-3/TRBV12-4	TRBJ2-7	.	TRBD2	TGTGCCAGCAGTTTAGCAATACTAGCGGGTACCGACGAGCAGTACTTC	CASSLAILAGTDEQYF
TRBV20-1	TRBJ2-5	.	.	TGCAGTGCTAGAGATCGATGGGTCTTTAGGGGTCGGGGAGAGACCCAGTACTTC	CSARDRWVFRGRGETQYF
TRBV12-3/TRBV12-4	TRBJ1-1	.	.	TGTGCCAGCAGCCGGACAGTAGCTGAAGCTTTCTTT	CASSRTVAEAFF
TRBV19	TRBJ1-1	.	.	TGTGCCAGTAGTGCTCCGAACACTGGGGCTTTCTTT	CASSAPNTGAFF
TRBV13	TRBJ1-2	many	.	TGTGCCAGCAGCTCCCAGGATCTCGGATATGGCTACACCTTC	CASSSQDLGYGYTF
TRBV2	TRBJ2-7	.	.	TGTGCCAGCAGTGCGCAGCTCTCCTACGAGCAGTACTTC	CASSAQLSYEQYF
TRBV4-1	TRBJ2-1	.	TRBD2	TGCGCCAGCAGCCAAGATATCTCGGGAGGGGTTTTAGTAAACTCCTACAATGAGCAGTTCTTC	CASSQDISGGVLVNSYNEQFF
TRBV20-1	TRBJ2-3	.	.	TGCAGTGCTAGAGAAGGGGGACTTACAGATACGCAGTATTTT	CSAREGGLTDTQYF
TRBV3-1	TRBJ2-3	.	TRBD2	TGTGCCAGCAGCCCCGAACCTATAGCGGGAGGGCCGATAGATACGCAGTATTTT	CASSPEPIAGGPIDTQYF
TRBV12-3/TRBV12-4	TRBJ2-7	.	.	TGTGCCAGCAGGCTCGGTCTCGAGCAGTACTTC	CASRLGLEQYF
TRBV5-1	TRBJ2-3	.	TRBD1	TGCGCCAGCAGCTACGCGGGACAGGGGGCGGCTACGCAGTATTTT	CASSYAGQGAATQYF
TRBV6-1	TRBJ1-2	.	TRBD1	TGTGCCAGCAGTGAAGTCTTGGACAGGGGAAACTATGGCTACACCTTC	CASSEVLDRGNYGYTF
TRBV4-1	TRBJ2-3	.	TRBD2	TGCGCCAGCAGCTTTATCCTAGAGCGGGAGGTGGGTCCAGATACGCAGTATTTT	CASSFILEREVGPDTQYF
TRBV28	TRBJ2-1	.	TRBD2	TGTGCCAGCAGTTTCTCCGTCGGGCTAGCGGGAGAGAATGAGCAGTTCTTC	CASSFSVGLAGENEQFF
TRBV6-1	TRBJ2-3	.	.	TGTGCCAGCAGTGACCCTCGGAGAGATACGCAGTATTTT	CASSDPRRDTQYF